One sample yielded the 19 T cell receptor beta chains listed below, sequenced in a study of blood T cell repertoires in COVID-19. Sequencing used immunoSEQ multiplex PCR; TCRdb keeps in-frame clones, though not all of them. This table has about 42,000 clones, over 60% appearing once. Sequenced sample: peripheral blood. The receptors shown here come from a woman between 70 and 85 years old with acute or convalescent COVID-19.

V usage is TRBV5-1 and J usage is TRBJ2-2; D might be TRBD1 (5 bases). The CDR3 is made up of 16 amino acids. Germline-derived CDR1 and CDR2 are SGHRS and YFSETQ. The V end lost 2 bases, the J end lost 0 bases, and 11 bases lay between the germline ends. The CDR3 loop is CASSLAGSTNTGELFF. The CDR3 nucleotides read TGCGCCAGCAGCTTAGCAGGGTCCACGAACACCGGGGAGCTGTTTTTT.

The chain links TRBV6-6 to TRBJ2-7; D may be TRBD1 (5 bases). The germline V and J ends were trimmed by 6 bases and 6 bases, with 9 bases remaining between them. The CDR3 runs 11 residues. Germline loops: CDR1 MNHNY, CDR2 SVGAGI (reference sequence). The CDR3 protein is CASRRGIEQYF. The CDR3 bases are TGTGCCAGCAGAAGGGGTATCGAGCAGTACTTC.

The rearrangement joins TRBV5-1 to TRBJ1-2; no clear D gene. This CDR3 is built from 13 residues. Germline assignment: CDR1 SGHRS and CDR2 YFSETQ. V was trimmed by 0 bases and J by 3 bases, leaving 6 bases between them. In nucleotides, the CDR3 is TGCGCCAGCAGCTTGGACACCTACTATGGCTACACCTTC. Its protein product is CASSLDTYYGYTF.

This rearrangement joins TRBV12-3 or TRBV12-4 to TRBJ1-2, with D perhaps TRBD1 (5 bases). The length of the CDR3 is 12 residues. Trimming left V 3 bases short and J 8 bases short, with 10 bases between. CDR3: CASSFGQGGYTF. The CDR3 bases are TGTGCCAGCAGTTTTGGGCAGGGAGGCTACACCTTC.

The chain employs TRBV6-5 and TRBJ1-1, with TRBD1 identical over 7 bases. This CDR3 comprises 13 residues. Germline trimming cut 7 bases from V and 2 bases from J; bases unmatched to any gene: 4. Per the germline V gene, CDR1 is MNHEY and CDR2 is SVGAGI. CDR3 protein: CASKTGSNTEAFF. The CDR3, as DNA: TGTGCCAGCAAGACAGGGTCTAACACTGAAGCTTTCTTT.

This clone was seen a handful of times. This rearrangement joins TRBV27 to TRBJ2-2; 8 nucleotides match TRBD1. With 7 bases clipped from V and 1 base from J, the junction kept 8 bases outside the gene matches. This CDR3 has 16 residues. CDR1 and CDR2 (germline): MNHEY, SMNVEV (reference sequence). CDR3: CASKNQGALNTGELFF. For the CDR3, the DNA is TGTGCCAGCAAAAACCAGGGGGCCCTGAACACCGGGGAGCTGTTTTTT.

This chain uses TRBV2 with TRBJ1-6; 12 nucleotides align to TRBD1. The CDR3 has 14 amino acids. CDR1 is SNHLY, CDR2 FYNNEI, per germline. Trimming cost V 7 bases and J 18 bases; bases outside gene matches: 13. The CDR3, as DNA: TGTGCCAGCATTTGGGGGACAGGGGGCAATCCACACCACTTT. It translates to CASIWGTGGNPHHF.

The V gene is TRBV18, the J gene TRBJ1-5; TRBD1 might be the D (5 bases). In germline, CDR1 is KGHSH, CDR2 LQKENI. The CDR3 runs 15 residues. V lost 4 bases to trimming and J lost 4 bases, with 14 bases between them. The CDR3 loop reads CASSLAGHRNQPQHF. The DNA for the CDR3 is TGTGCCAGCTCACTAGCAGGACACAGGAATCAGCCCCAGCATTTT.

The chain has TRBV30 and TRBJ1-1, with 12 bases matching TRBD1. The ends lost 3 bases at V and 3 bases at J; junction bases unmatched: 11. Germline CDR1 and CDR2: GTSNPN and SVGIG (reference sequence). The length of the CDR3 is 17 residues. The chain's CDR3 is CAWRKGQGAPTDTEAFF. In nucleotides, the CDR3 is TGTGCCTGGAGGAAGGGACAGGGGGCCCCCACGGACACTGAAGCTTTCTTT.

The chain couples TRBV27 to TRBJ1-5; 7 nucleotides agree with TRBD1. In germline, CDR1 is MNHEY, CDR2 SMNVEV (reference sequence). The ends lost 6 bases at V and 7 bases at J; junction bases unmatched: 6. This CDR3 has 13 residues. CDR3 amino acids: CASSGQVRQPQHF. CDR3 DNA: TGTGCCAGCAGCGGACAGGTTAGGCAGCCCCAGCATTTT.

This clone was recorded many times. The chain employs TRBV7-9 and TRBJ2-2; D remains ambiguous. Trimming took 2 bases from V and 7 from J, leaving 5 bases between them. The CDR3 runs 12 residues. The germline V gene encodes CDR1 SEHNR and CDR2 FQNEAQ (reference sequence). CDR3: CASSLSFGELFF. CDR3 DNA sequence: TGTGCCAGCAGCTTATCATTCGGGGAGCTGTTTTTT.

The chain is built from TRBV6-5 and TRBJ1-4, with 11 bases matching TRBD1. V shed 5 bases, J shed 8 bases, and the junction held 4 bases outside the gene matches. The CDR3 has 14 amino acids. Germline lookup yields CDR1 MNHEY and CDR2 SVGAGI. CDR3 sequence (DNA): TGTGCCAGCAGTCGGACAGGGGGCGACGAAAAACTGTTTTTT. It translates to CASSRTGGDEKLFF.

This clone was seen a few times. The chain employs TRBV28 and TRBJ1-1, with 8 bases fitting TRBD1. Germline V lookup: CDR1 MDHEN, CDR2 SYDVKM. Trimming cost V 5 bases and J 8 bases; bases outside gene matches: 10. This CDR3 has 14 residues. CDR3 sequence (DNA): TGTGCCAGCAGTCCAACCGGGACAGGAAGAGAAGCTTTCTTT. It translates to CASSPTGTGREAFF.

The V call is TRBV6-2 or TRBV6-3, the J call TRBJ2-2, with D tentatively TRBD1 (6 bases). V dropped 2 bases and J dropped 6 bases, with 13 bases sitting between them. Per the germline V gene, CDR1 is MNHEY and CDR2 is SVGEGT. This CDR3 contains 15 residues. CDR3 nucleotide sequence: TGTGCCAGCAGTTACCTTACAGGGCAGCCCGGGGAGCTGTTTTTT. Protein sequence: CASSYLTGQPGELFF.

The V gene is TRBV10-3, the J gene TRBJ1-5; D is ambiguous. The V end was cut by 2 bases, the J end by 0 bases, with 14 bases between. Germline lookup yields CDR1 ENHRY and CDR2 SYGVKD. This CDR3 comprises 17 residues. As DNA, the CDR3 is TGTGCCATCAGTGAGGGTAGTACAGACCCTAGCAATCAGCCCCAGCATTTT. It yields the protein CAISEGSTDPSNQPQHF.

This chain joins TRBV6-5 and TRBJ2-2; D might be TRBD2 (6 bases). V was trimmed by 8 bases and J by 2 bases, leaving 12 bases between them. The CDR3 extends over 14 amino acids. The germline V gene encodes CDR1 MNHEY and CDR2 SVGAGI. The CDR3 loop is CASGLAFNTGELFF. The CDR3 nucleotides read TGTGCCAGCGGCCTAGCGTTTAACACCGGGGAGCTGTTTTTT.

The chain is built from TRBV29-1 and TRBJ1-5; 8 bases are shared with TRBD1. This CDR3 is built from 13 residues. Germline loops: CDR1 SQVTM, CDR2 ANQGSEA. Trimming at V came to 7 bases and at J to 3 bases, leaving 5 bases not matched to a gene. CDR3 loop: CSARQGINQPQHF. CDR3 sequence (DNA): TGCAGCGCCCGACAGGGGATCAATCAGCCCCAGCATTTT.

V gene TRBV5-1 combines with J gene TRBJ1-5; D is undetermined. Trimming took off 3 bases at V and 1 base at J, with 5 bases between the two ends. The germline V gene has CDR1 SGHRS and CDR2 YFSETQ. The CDR3 is made up of 13 amino acids. The CDR3 DNA follows: TGCGCCAGCAGCTGGGCAAGCAATCAGCCCCAGCATTTT. Encoded protein: CASSWASNQPQHF.

The chain combines TRBV7-8 with TRBJ2-7; 7 nucleotides align to TRBD2. The length of the CDR3 is 15 residues. With 5 bases clipped from V and 4 bases from J, the junction kept 11 bases outside the gene matches. Germline V gene lookup returns CDR1 SGHVS and CDR2 FQNEAQ. This CDR3 reads CASSRVGLAAYEQYF. The CDR3 DNA sequence: TGTGCCAGCAGCCGAGTTGGGCTAGCGGCGTACGAGCAGTACTTC. The complete variable domain, with remaining parts taken from reference TRBV7-8 and TRBJ2-7, reads GAGVSQSPRYKVAKRGQDVALRCDPISGHVSLFWYQQALGQGPEFLTYFQNEAQLDKSGLPSDRFFAERPEGSVSTLKIQRTQQEDSAVYLCASSRVGLAAYEQYFGPGTRLTVT.